This TCR beta chain was obtained from a study of response to subunit inactivated influenza vaccine (dated by TCRdb to 2017 to 2018). Regarding the complete study: To follow how T cells responded to a trivalent subunit inactivated influenza vaccine, the researchers relied on deep quantitative profiling of the T cell receptor repertoire. What the study reported, not specific to this receptor: It was suggested by the authors that each seasonal influenza vaccination may recruit only a limited number of new T cells.

This clonotype was detected many times. Its antigen specificity is not known. There are no base qualities to consult, and no much larger clone falls within one base. To prepare the library, RT-PCR was applied. The listed sequencing device is Illumina HiSeq 2500. TCRdb applied fastp at Q25 and MiXCR to the public reads, then kept only in-frame beta chains. Entries are consolidated by CDR3 protein sequence, retaining the most common genes and DNA. Recorded for this sample are around 500,000 distinct CDR3 sequences; over 9.5% of them occurred a single time. Approximately 12% of the sample belongs to the ten largest clones. The time point tag for this specimen amounts to: 45 days after influenza vaccine administration. Including cysteine and phenylalanine, the CDR3 has 12 amino acids. CDR3 DNA is the only sequence kept; it has 36 bases, read in frame from the first base. The germline V gene specifies WSHSY as CDR1 and SAAADI as CDR2. At the junction V is shortened by 6 bases and J by 9 bases; bases outside the gene matches: 7.

Here the sequenced sample was PBMCs from blood, taken roughly 48 days after vaccination. This chain is built from TRBV10-2 and TRBJ2-7; TRBD1 agrees with 8 junctional bases. The sequence came from a man aged 45-60 years who received an inactivated influenza vaccine. Donor details come from another sample of the same person, matched by shared clones. The CDR3 protein sequence reads: CASRGGQGGQYF. The DNA is as follows: TGCGCCAGCAGAGGCGGACAGGGTGGGCAGTACTTC.